This T cell receptor beta chain was documented in a study of OX40 agonist ivuxolimab in advanced cancers. Across the whole study: Those treated in dose escalation had hepatocellular carcinoma, melanoma, renal cell cancer or head and neck cancer.

The assay was immunoSEQ multiplex PCR, and TCRdb's table has in-frame clones only and misses some. This sample has 60,000 to 75,000 clones, with 81% found just once. Germline V gene data show CDR1 as SGHTA and CDR2 as FQGNSA. V lost 2 bases, J lost 2 bases, and 10 bases lay in between. The CDR3 has 14 residues. The sequence derives from an adult with an advanced solid tumor such as melanoma, head and neck, liver or kidney cancer. The specimen was CD4+ or CD8+ T cells sorted from blood, collected in a trial of the OX40 agonist ivuxolimab. The chain employs TRBV7-2 and TRBJ2-7; D possibly corresponds to TRBD1 (5 bases). CDR3 in DNA: TGTGCCAGCAGCTTATCCGACAGCACCTACGAGCAGTACTTC. It translates to CASSLSDSTYEQYF.